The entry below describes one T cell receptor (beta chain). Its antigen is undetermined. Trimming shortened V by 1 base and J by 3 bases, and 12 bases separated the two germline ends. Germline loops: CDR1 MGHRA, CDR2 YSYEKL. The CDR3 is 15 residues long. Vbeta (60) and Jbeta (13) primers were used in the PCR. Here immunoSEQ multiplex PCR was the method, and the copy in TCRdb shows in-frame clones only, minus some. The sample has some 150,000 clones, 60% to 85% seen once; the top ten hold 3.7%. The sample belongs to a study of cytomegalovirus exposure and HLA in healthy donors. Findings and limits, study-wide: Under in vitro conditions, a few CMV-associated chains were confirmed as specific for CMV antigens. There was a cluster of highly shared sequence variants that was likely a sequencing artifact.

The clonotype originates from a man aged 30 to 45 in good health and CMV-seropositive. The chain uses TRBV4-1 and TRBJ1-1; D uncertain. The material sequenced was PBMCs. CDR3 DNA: TGCGCCAGCAGCCAAGGTCAGGTTAAGGACACTGAAGCTTTCTTT. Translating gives CASSQGQVKDTEAFF.